Shown below are 19 T cell receptor beta chains from a single sample sequenced in a study of blood T cell repertoires in COVID-19 (dated by TCRdb to the early 2020s). The receptor library was made with the immunoSEQ multiplex PCR assay. Held by TCRdb, this immuneACCESS table contains in-frame sequences only and omits some clones. Under half of the omission traces to an unresolved V gene where checked; the cause of the rest is unknown. Counted in this sample were about 130,000 clones; around three quarters of them appeared once. The ten largest account for about 40% of the sample. Source material: peripheral blood. Receptors originate from a man aged 35 to 55 with active or convalescent COVID-19.

This rearrangement joins TRBV30 to TRBJ2-7, with 10 nucleotides matching TRBD2. With V trimmed by 5 bases and J by 3 bases, 7 bases remained unmatched. CDR1 and CDR2 (germline): GTSNPN, SVGIG (reference sequence). This CDR3 has 14 amino acids. The CDR3 is CAWDPSGSFYEQYF. DNA of the CDR3: TGTGCCTGGGATCCTAGCGGGAGTTTCTACGAGCAGTACTTC.

This clone appeared a few times. The rearrangement links TRBV7-2 to TRBJ2-6; D is unclear. The germline V and J ends were trimmed by 4 bases and 4 bases, with 8 bases remaining between them. Germline values: CDR1 SGHTA, CDR2 FQGNSA. The CDR3 length is 14 residues. CDR3 sequence (DNA): TGTGCCAGCAGCTACCAGATGGGGGCCAACGTCCTGACTTTC. The encoded protein is CASSYQMGANVLTF.

V usage is TRBV14 and J usage is TRBJ2-6; weak D call: TRBD2 (6 bases). The V end was cut by 1 base, the J end by 4 bases, with 17 bases between. The length of the CDR3 is 18 residues. Germline assignment: CDR1 SGHDN and CDR2 FVKESK. The CDR3 DNA follows: TGTGCCAGCAGCCAAGGGGAGGTCTGGTGGAGAGGGGCCAACGTCCTGACTTTC. Amino acid sequence: CASSQGEVWWRGANVLTF.

The chain is built from TRBV19 and TRBJ2-7, with a possible D match to TRBD2 (5 bases). In germline, CDR1 is LNHDA, CDR2 SQIVND (reference sequence). CDR3 length: 15 residues. V lost 6 bases and J 3 bases, leaving 18 bases between the germline ends. The DNA for the CDR3 is TGTGCCAGTAGCCCCTCGATGGGGAGCGTCTACGAGCAGTACTTC. This gives the protein CASSPSMGSVYEQYF.

The V call is TRBV18, the J call TRBJ1-6; no clear D. Germline V lookup: CDR1 KGHSH, CDR2 LQKENI. The CDR3 loop spans 14 amino acids. V was clipped by 2 bases and J by 6 bases, with 8 bases between them. CDR3 DNA: TGTGCCAGCTCACCAGAGGTTATTAATTCACCCCTCCACTTT. Encoded protein: CASSPEVINSPLHF.

The chain recombines TRBV24-1 with TRBJ1-5; 8 bases map to TRBD1. The germline CDR1 and CDR2 sequences are KGHDR and SFDVKD. Trimming took 4 bases from V and 7 from J; bases not matched to a gene: 5. CDR3 length: 14 amino acids. CDR3 residues: CATSDSGGWQPQHF. CDR3 sequence (DNA): TGTGCCACCAGTGACTCAGGGGGCTGGCAGCCCCAGCATTTT.

Here the CDR3 DNA reads TGTGCCAGCAGCTTCGGACTAGCGACATCTTACGAGCAGTACTTC. It yields the protein CASSFGLATSYEQYF. The rearrangement joins TRBV7-2 to TRBJ2-7, with 9 bases matching TRBD2. Unmatched junction bases numbered 7, after V lost 3 bases and J lost 4 bases. Looked up from germline, CDR1 is SGHTA and CDR2 is FQGNSA. The CDR3 is made up of 15 amino acids.

This clone was seen a few times. V gene TRBV2 combines with J gene TRBJ1-2; D is uncertain. This CDR3 has 13 residues. Germline V gene sequence: CDR1 SNHLY, CDR2 FYNNEI. The V and J ends lost 5 bases and 3 bases respectively, with 10 bases between them. DNA of the CDR3: TGTGCCAGCAGTTTTAGGGAGTACTATGGCTACACCTTC. Its translation is CASSFREYYGYTF.

This clone showed up just a few times. The V call is TRBV27, the J call TRBJ1-5; 8 bases align to TRBD1. Germline assignment: CDR1 MNHEY and CDR2 SMNVEV (reference sequence). Unmatched junction bases numbered 19, after V lost 5 bases and J lost 7 bases. The CDR3 contains 18 residues. The CDR3 region has the DNA TGTGCCAGCAGTCCTCTCCACCCGACAGGGGTTATCGAGCAGCCCCAGCATTTT. This translates into CASSPLHPTGVIEQPQHF.

V is TRBV6-1 and J is TRBJ1-6; 7 positions agree with TRBD1. Germline CDR1 reads MNHNS; CDR2 reads SASEGT. CDR3 length: 15 amino acids. V was clipped by 3 bases and J by 7 bases; unmatched bases: 6. The CDR3: CASSDRPGGNSPLHF. The DNA of the CDR3 is TGTGCCAGCAGTGACCGACCAGGGGGGAATTCACCCCTCCACTTT.

The V call is TRBV6-1, the J call TRBJ2-7; weak D call: TRBD2 (6 bases). V gave up 2 bases and J gave up 6 bases, with 8 bases separating them. Germline lookup yields CDR1 MNHNS and CDR2 SASEGT. The CDR3 is made up of 12 amino acids. The CDR3 nucleotides are TGTGCCAGCAGTGAATGGAGGGCCGAGCAGTACTTC. Translating it yields CASSEWRAEQYF.

The chain has TRBV19 and TRBJ1-2, with TRBD1 as a possible D gene (5 bases). Germline lookup yields CDR1 LNHDA and CDR2 SQIVND (reference sequence). V lost 6 bases, J lost 0 bases, and 8 bases lay in between. This CDR3 has 13 amino acids. CDR3 sequence reads: CASRGRANYGYTF. The CDR3 bases are TGTGCCAGTAGGGGGCGAGCTAACTATGGCTACACCTTC.

This clone was seen more than once but under ten times. The chain has TRBV7-9 and TRBJ2-7, with 9 bases identical to TRBD1. The CDR3 loop spans 15 amino acids. Looked up from germline, CDR1 is SEHNR and CDR2 is FQNEAQ (reference sequence). Trimming took 5 bases from V and 3 from J; bases not matched to a gene: 8. The CDR3 reads CASSPMGQGFYEQYF. Here the CDR3 DNA reads TGTGCCAGCAGCCCTATGGGACAGGGTTTCTACGAGCAGTACTTC.

This clone has more than one count but fewer than ten. The V call is TRBV6-2 or TRBV6-3, the J call TRBJ1-1; no clear D gene. V lost 2 bases and J lost 5, with 9 bases in between. Germline loops: CDR1 MNHEY, CDR2 SVGEGT. The CDR3 runs to 13 residues. In DNA, the CDR3 is TGTGCCAGCAGTTACGTACGAGGGACTGAAGCTTTCTTT. Protein sequence: CASSYVRGTEAFF.

The chain couples TRBV2 to TRBJ1-1; possibly TRBD1 for D (6 bases). Germline lookup yields CDR1 SNHLY and CDR2 FYNNEI. The ends were cut back, 8 bases at V and 0 bases at J, with 16 bases in the middle. This CDR3 is 15 amino acids long. DNA of the CDR3: TGTGCCAGCGAGAGGGAGGGGGGACTGAACACTGAAGCTTTCTTT. This codes for CASEREGGLNTEAFF. The full variable domain, rest sourced from reference TRBV2 and TRBJ1-1, is EPEVTQTPSHQVTQMGQEVILRCVPISNHLYFYWYRQILGQKVEFLVSFYNNEISEKSEIFDDQFSVERPDGSNFTLKIRSTKLEDSAMYFCASEREGGLNTEAFFGQGTRLTVV.

The gene calls are TRBV5-1 and TRBJ2-7; 7 nucleotides agree with TRBD1. This CDR3 comprises 14 residues. Germline values: CDR1 SGHRS, CDR2 YFSETQ. The V and J ends lost 0 bases and 1 base, in that order; junction bases with no gene match: 1. The chain's CDR3 is CASSLEGQSYEQYF. DNA for the CDR3: TGCGCCAGCAGCTTGGAGGGACAGTCCTACGAGCAGTACTTC.

The V and J genes are TRBV2 and TRBJ2-7; perhaps TRBD1 as D (5 bases). V lost 7 bases and J lost 6, with 13 bases in between. The germline V gene has CDR1 SNHLY and CDR2 FYNNEI. This CDR3 has 12 amino acids. CDR3 DNA sequence: TGTGCCAGCAAAATACAGGCACTCGAGCAGTACTTC. It encodes CASKIQALEQYF.

The gene calls are TRBV2 and TRBJ1-2; 7 nucleotides agree with TRBD1. The CDR3 sequence is 14 residues long. With V trimmed by 4 bases and J by 3 bases, 5 bases remained unmatched. Germline loops: CDR1 SNHLY, CDR2 FYNNEI. The CDR3 coding sequence is TGTGCCAGCAGTGGACAGGGCCTCTACTATGGCTACACCTTC. Translating it yields CASSGQGLYYGYTF. The variable domain in full, completed from reference TRBV2 and TRBJ1-2, reads EPEVTQTPSHQVTQMGQEVILRCVPISNHLYFYWYRQILGQKVEFLVSFYNNEISEKSEIFDDQFSVERPDGSNFTLKIRSTKLEDSAMYFCASSGQGLYYGYTFGSGTRLTVV.

This clone was observed a few times. The chain is built from TRBV27 and TRBJ1-5, with TRBD1 matching over 11 bases. Germline CDR1 and CDR2: MNHEY and SMNVEV (reference sequence). The V segment lost 6 bases and the J segment 3 bases; nucleotides outside the gene matches: 13. The CDR3 totals 18 residues. The CDR3 is CASSSGTGGTNVNQPQHF. The CDR3, as DNA: TGTGCCAGCAGCTCCGGGACAGGGGGAACCAACGTCAATCAGCCCCAGCATTTT.